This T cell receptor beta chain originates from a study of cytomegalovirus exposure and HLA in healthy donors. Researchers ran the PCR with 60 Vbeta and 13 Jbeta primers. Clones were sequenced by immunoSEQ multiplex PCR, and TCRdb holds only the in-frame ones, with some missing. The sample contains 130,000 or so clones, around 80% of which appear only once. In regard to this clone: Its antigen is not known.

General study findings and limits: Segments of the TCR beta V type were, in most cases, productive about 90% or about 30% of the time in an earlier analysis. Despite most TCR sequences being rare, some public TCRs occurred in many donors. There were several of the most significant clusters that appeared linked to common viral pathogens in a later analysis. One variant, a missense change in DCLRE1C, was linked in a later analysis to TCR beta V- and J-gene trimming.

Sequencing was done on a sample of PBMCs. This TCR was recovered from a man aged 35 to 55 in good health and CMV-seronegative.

The CDR3 region is CASSLPGSGELFF. The CDR3 nucleotides are TGTGCCAGCAGCTTACCGGGTTCCGGGGAGCTGTTTTTT. The chain recombines TRBV7-9 with TRBJ2-2; D not certain. The germline gives CDR1 SEHNR, CDR2 FQNEAQ (reference sequence). The CDR3 length is 13 residues. V was trimmed by 2 bases and J by 6 bases, leaving 7 bases between them.